This section outlines one TCR beta chain sequence together with its context. The CDR3 extends over 16 amino acids. With 4 bases removed from V and 0 bases from J, the gap between germline ends came to 13 bases. Germline loops: CDR1 MNHEY, CDR2 SMNVEV (reference sequence). This entry comes from a study of shared clonotypes between healthy human individuals. Original processing notes: ImmunoSEQ only sent back junction sequences with no quality scores, so filtering was done differently. Profiled with immunoSEQ multiplex PCR; TCRdb holds only in-frame clones, not every one. From that table come the V and J calls and clone size; the DNA was used to work out D and trimming. There are approximately 2.5 million clones in the sample; approximately 90% occur only once, and over 0.12% lies in the top ten. Memory CD4+ cells were the fraction left after CD45RA+ naive selection.

The material sequenced was naive CD4+ T cells sorted from blood. The subset here: CD45RA+ positively selected. V is TRBV27 and J is TRBJ2-4, with D uncertain. This receptor was taken from a man aged 18 to 30 in good health. CDR3 sequence: CASSYRQLLAKNIQYF. DNA for the CDR3: TGTGCCAGCAGTTATCGACAACTATTAGCCAAAAACATTCAGTACTTC.